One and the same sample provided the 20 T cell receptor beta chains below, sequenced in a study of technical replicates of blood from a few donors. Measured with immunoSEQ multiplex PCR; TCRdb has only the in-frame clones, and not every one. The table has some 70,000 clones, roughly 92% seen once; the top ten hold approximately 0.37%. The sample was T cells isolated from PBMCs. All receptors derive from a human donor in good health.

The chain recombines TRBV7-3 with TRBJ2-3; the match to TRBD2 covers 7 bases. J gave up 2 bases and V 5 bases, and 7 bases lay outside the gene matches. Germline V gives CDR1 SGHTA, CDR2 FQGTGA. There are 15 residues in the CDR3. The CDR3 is CASSLYGGYTDTQYF. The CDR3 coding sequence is TGTGCCAGCAGCCTGTACGGGGGGTACACAGATACGCAGTATTTT. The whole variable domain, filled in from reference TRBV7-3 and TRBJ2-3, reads GAGVSQTPSNKVTEKGKYVELRCDPISGHTALYWYRQSLGQGPEFLIYFQGTGAADDSGLPNDRFFAVRPEGSVSTLKIQRTERGDSAVYLCASSLYGGYTDTQYFGPGTRLTVL.

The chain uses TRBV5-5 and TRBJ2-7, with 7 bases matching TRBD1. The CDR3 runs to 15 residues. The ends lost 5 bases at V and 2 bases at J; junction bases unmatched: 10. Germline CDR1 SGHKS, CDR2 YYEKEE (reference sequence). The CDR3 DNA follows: TGTGCCAGCAGTTTGACCAGGGGGAAGGCCTACGAGCAGTACTTC. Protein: CASSLTRGKAYEQYF.

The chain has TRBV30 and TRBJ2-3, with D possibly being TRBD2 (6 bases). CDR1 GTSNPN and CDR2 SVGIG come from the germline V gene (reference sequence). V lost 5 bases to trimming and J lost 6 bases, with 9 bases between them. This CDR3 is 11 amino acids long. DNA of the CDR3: TGTGCCTGGGGGACTGGGGATACGCAGTATTTT. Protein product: CAWGTGDTQYF.

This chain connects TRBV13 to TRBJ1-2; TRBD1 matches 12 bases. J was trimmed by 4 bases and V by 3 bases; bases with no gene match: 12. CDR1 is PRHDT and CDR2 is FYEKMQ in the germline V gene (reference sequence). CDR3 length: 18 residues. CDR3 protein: CASSFLRDRGRSVYGYTF. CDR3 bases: TGTGCCAGCAGCTTCCTCCGGGACAGGGGGCGATCCGTCTATGGCTACACCTTC.

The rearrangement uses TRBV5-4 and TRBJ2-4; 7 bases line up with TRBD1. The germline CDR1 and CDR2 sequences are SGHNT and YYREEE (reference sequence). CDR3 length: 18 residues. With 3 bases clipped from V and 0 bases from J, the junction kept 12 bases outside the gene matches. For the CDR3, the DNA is TGTGCCAGCAGCTACAGCCTTCAGGGGGACCTAGCCAAAAACATTCAGTACTTC. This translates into CASSYSLQGDLAKNIQYF.

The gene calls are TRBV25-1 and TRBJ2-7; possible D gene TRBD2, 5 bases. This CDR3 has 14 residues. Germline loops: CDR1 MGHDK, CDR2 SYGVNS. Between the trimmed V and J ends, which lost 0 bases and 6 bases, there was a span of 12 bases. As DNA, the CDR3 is TGTGCCAGCAGTGAATACGGGGAGTGGTCCGAGCAGTACTTC. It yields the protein CASSEYGEWSEQYF.

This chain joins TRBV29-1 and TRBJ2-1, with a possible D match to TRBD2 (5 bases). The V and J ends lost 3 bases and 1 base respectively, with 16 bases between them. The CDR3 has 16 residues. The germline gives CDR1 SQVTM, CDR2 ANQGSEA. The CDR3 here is CSVDWRYGLSYNEQFF. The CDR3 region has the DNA TGCAGCGTTGATTGGAGGTACGGCTTGTCCTACAATGAGCAGTTCTTC.

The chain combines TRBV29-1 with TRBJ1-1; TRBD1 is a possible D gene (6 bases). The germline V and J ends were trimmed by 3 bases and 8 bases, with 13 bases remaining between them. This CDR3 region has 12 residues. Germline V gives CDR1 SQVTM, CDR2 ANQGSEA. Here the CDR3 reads CSVEPGQIEAFF. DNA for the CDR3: TGCAGCGTTGAGCCCGGACAGATAGAAGCTTTCTTT.

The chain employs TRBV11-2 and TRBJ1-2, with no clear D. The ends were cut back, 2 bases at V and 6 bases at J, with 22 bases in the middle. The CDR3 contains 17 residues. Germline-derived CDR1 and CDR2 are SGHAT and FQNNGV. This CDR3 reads CASSLPQPELPIHGYTF. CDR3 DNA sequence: TGTGCCAGCAGCTTACCCCAACCGGAGCTGCCGATACATGGCTACACCTTC.

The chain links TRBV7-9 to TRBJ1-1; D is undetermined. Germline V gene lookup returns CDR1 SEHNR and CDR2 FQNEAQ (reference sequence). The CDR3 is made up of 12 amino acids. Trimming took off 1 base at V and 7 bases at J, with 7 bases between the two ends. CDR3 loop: CASSLGPREAFF. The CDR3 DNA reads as TGTGCCAGCAGCTTAGGGCCCCGTGAAGCTTTCTTT. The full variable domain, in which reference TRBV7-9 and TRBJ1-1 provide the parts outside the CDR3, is DTGVSQNPRHKITKRGQNVTFRCDPISEHNRLYWYRQTLGQGPEFLTYFQNEAQLEKSRLLSDRFSAERPKGSFSTLEIQRTEQGDSAMYLCASSLGPREAFFGQGTRLTVV.

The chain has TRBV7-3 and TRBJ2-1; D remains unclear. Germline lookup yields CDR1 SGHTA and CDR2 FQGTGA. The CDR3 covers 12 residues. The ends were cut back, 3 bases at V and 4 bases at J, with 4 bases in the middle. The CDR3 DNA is TGTGCCAGCAGCTTTAATTACAATGAGCAGTTCTTC. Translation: CASSFNYNEQFF.

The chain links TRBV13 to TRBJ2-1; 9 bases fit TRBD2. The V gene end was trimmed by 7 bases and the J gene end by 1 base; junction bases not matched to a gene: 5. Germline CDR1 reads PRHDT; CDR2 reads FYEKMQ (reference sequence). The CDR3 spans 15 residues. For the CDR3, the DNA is TGTGCCAGCACCCAAACTAGCGGGTCCTACAATGAGCAGTTCTTC. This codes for CASTQTSGSYNEQFF.

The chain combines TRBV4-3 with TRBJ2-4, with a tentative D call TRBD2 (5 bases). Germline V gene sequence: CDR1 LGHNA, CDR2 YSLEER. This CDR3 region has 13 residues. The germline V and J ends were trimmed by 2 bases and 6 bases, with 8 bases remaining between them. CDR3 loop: CASSQSSGNIQYF. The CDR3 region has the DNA TGCGCCAGCAGCCAATCCAGCGGAAACATTCAGTACTTC.

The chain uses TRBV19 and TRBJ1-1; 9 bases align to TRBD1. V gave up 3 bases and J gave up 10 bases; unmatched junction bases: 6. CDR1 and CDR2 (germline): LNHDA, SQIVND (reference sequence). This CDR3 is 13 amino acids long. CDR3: CASSIRGQGSAFF. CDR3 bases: TGTGCCAGTAGTATTCGTGGACAGGGGTCAGCTTTCTTT.

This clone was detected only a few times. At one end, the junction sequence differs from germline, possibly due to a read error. The CDR3, as DNA: TGTGCCAGCAGCCTAGACATTGAAGCTTTCTTT. Translated: CASSLDIEAFF. The J gene is TRBJ1-1, the V gene TRBV11-2, with D hard to call. Germline V gene lookup returns CDR1 SGHAT and CDR2 FQNNGV. This CDR3 contains 11 residues.

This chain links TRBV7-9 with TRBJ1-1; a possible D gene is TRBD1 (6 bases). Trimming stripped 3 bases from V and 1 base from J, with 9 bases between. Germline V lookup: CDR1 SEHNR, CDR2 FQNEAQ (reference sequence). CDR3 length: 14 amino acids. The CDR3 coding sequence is TGTGCCAGCAGCTTGAGACAGGCGAACACTGAAGCTTTCTTT. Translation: CASSLRQANTEAFF.

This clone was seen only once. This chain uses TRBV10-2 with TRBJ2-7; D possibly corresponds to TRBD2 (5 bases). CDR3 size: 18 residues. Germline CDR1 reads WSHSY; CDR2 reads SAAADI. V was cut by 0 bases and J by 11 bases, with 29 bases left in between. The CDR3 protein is CASSESYEREEAHTLKYF. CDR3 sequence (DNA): TGCGCCAGCAGTGAGTCGTATGAGCGTGAGGAGGCCCATACCTTAAAGTACTTC.

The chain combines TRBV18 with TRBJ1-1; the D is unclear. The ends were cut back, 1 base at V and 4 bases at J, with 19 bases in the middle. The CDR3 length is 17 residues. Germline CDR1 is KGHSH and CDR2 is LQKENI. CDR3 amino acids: CASSPLERFSTSTEAFF. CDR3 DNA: TGTGCCAGCTCACCACTGGAGCGGTTTTCGACGAGCACTGAAGCTTTCTTT.

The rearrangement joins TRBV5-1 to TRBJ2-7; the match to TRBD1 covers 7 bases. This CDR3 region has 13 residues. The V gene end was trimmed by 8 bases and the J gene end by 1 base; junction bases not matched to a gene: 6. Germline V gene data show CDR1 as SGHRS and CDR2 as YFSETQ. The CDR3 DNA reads TGCGCCAGTACCGGGACAGCGTCCTACGAGCAGTACTTC. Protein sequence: CASTGTASYEQYF.

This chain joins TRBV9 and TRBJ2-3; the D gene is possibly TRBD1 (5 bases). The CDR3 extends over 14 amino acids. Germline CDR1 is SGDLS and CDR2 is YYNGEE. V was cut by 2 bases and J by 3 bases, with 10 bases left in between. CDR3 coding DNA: TGTGCCAGCAGCGTCAAGGGGCTGACAGATACGCAGTATTTT. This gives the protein CASSVKGLTDTQYF.